This paragraph reports one TCR beta chain. Its cognate antigen is unknown. The V gene lost 6 bases and the J gene lost 2 bases, with 19 bases spanning the gap. The CDR3 loop spans 15 amino acids. Germline loops: CDR1 DFQATT, CDR2 SNEGSKA (reference sequence). This entry belongs to a study of identical twins. General observations from the study: Insertions were fewer in abundant cord blood beta clonotypes, whereas memory repertoires showed none of this pattern.

A single record per CDR3 protein comes from TCRdb applying MiXCR to the 5' RACE reads. The profile shows around 500,000 distinct CDR3 sequences, 13% to 15% of them singletons. The same data also contributed to another study, on yellow fever vaccine responses in identical twins.

The rearrangement joins TRBV20-1 to TRBJ2-5; no clear D. Sequenced: CD4+ T cells sorted from blood. This TCR was sampled from a woman aged 18-35 years in good health. The CDR3 region has the DNA TGCAGTGCCGCCCCCGCCGTGGCGAGGCAAGAGACCCAGTACTTC. This gives the protein CSAAPAVARQETQYF.